These 29 T cell receptor beta chains came from one sample sequenced in a study of blood T cells in healthy people across ages. Alongside a J-beta primer mix, a sample-barcoded 5' primer served in a second PCR lasting roughly 7 to 11 cycles. From the 5' RACE reads, TCRdb called clonotypes with MiXCR, one entry per CDR3 protein. The sample carries hundreds of thousands of distinct CDR3 sequences, roughly 50% recorded once. Sequenced material: blood. The receptors originated from a man aged 35-49 years in good health.

The CDR3 protein is CASSLVVRATRNSPLHF. DNA of the CDR3: TGTGCCAGCAGCTTAGTAGTACGTGCAACGCGTAATTCACCCCTCCACTTT. The rearrangement joins TRBV11-2 to TRBJ1-6, with no clear D. V dropped 1 base and J dropped 6 bases, with 16 bases sitting between them. The CDR3 totals 17 residues. Germline loops: CDR1 SGHAT, CDR2 FQNNGV.

The V gene is TRBV27, the J gene TRBJ2-1; TRBD2 matches 13 bases. CDR3 size: 15 residues. The V segment lost 3 bases and the J segment 9 bases; nucleotides outside the gene matches: 5. The V gene's germline CDR1 is MNHEY and CDR2 SMNVEV (reference sequence). CDR3 loop: CASSLRTSGGAEQFF. CDR3 sequence (DNA): TGTGCCAGCAGTTTGCGGACTAGCGGGGGTGCTGAGCAGTTCTTC.

In DNA form, the CDR3 reads TGTGCCAGCAGTTTAAAGGAGGCGGATACGCAGTATTTT. Amino acid sequence: CASSLKEADTQYF. The rearrangement links TRBV6-1 to TRBJ2-3, with D possibly being TRBD2 (5 bases). V was trimmed by 5 bases and J by 6 bases, leaving 12 bases between them. The CDR3 covers 13 residues. Germline CDR1 is MNHNS and CDR2 is SASEGT.

As for this clonotype: Relative to the germline gene, one junction end is altered; a read error may explain this. The gene calls are TRBV28 and TRBJ1-5; D is possibly TRBD1 (5 bases). Germline V gene data show CDR1 as MDHEN and CDR2 as SYDVKM. This CDR3 contains 16 residues. CDR3 amino acids: CASSLPGGYSNHPQHF. As DNA, the CDR3 is TGTGCCAGCAGCCTCCCCGGGGGATATAGCAATCACCCCCAGCATTTT.

The rearrangement links TRBV9 to TRBJ1-1; a weak D match, TRBD1 (6 bases). V lost 3 bases and J lost 1, with 7 bases in between. The CDR3 has 13 residues. Germline V gives CDR1 SGDLS, CDR2 YYNGEE. The CDR3 sequence: CASSAGANTEAFF. For the CDR3, the DNA is TGTGCCAGCAGCGCGGGGGCGAACACTGAAGCTTTCTTT.

The chain uses TRBV24-1 and TRBJ2-1; 14 nucleotides line up with TRBD2. Germline CDR1 and CDR2: KGHDR and SFDVKD. The CDR3 is 19 amino acids. After removal of 4 bases from V and 2 bases from J, the junction contained 9 bases not matched to a gene. Here the CDR3 reads CATSDRPGTSGRAYNEQFF. The CDR3 nucleotides read TGTGCCACCAGTGACCGTCCCGGGACTAGCGGGAGAGCCTACAATGAGCAGTTCTTC.

The chain links TRBV14 to TRBJ2-5; D is ambiguous. Germline V CDR1 and CDR2: SGHDN, FVKESK. V dropped 4 bases and J dropped 3 bases, with 9 bases sitting between them. The CDR3 is 13 amino acids. The CDR3 spells CASSRVRKETQYF. The CDR3 coding sequence is TGTGCCAGCAGCCGGGTCCGGAAAGAGACCCAGTACTTC.

The chain couples TRBV10-3 to TRBJ2-1, with D possibly being TRBD2 (6 bases). CDR3 length equals 16 residues. Germline lookup yields CDR1 ENHRY and CDR2 SYGVKD. V was cut by 3 bases and J by 3 bases, with 15 bases left in between. In nucleotides, the CDR3 is TGTGCCATCAGTGACCCTGTCCAGCGGGTCTACAATGAGCAGTTCTTC. This translates into CAISDPVQRVYNEQFF.

This rearrangement joins TRBV15 to TRBJ1-5; D is undetermined. Trimming removed 0 bases from V and 6 bases from J, with 3 bases in between. Germline lookup yields CDR1 LNHNV and CDR2 YYDKDF (reference sequence). There are 12 residues in the CDR3. The CDR3 DNA reads TGTGCCACCAGCAGAGATATTCAGCCCCAGCATTTT. Its protein product is CATSRDIQPQHF. The full variable domain, with the rest looked up from reference TRBV15 and TRBJ1-5, is DAMVIQNPRYQVTQFGKPVTLSCSQTLNHNVMYWYQQKSSQAPKLLFHYYDKDFNNEADTPDNFQSRRPNTSFCFLDIRSPGLGDTAMYLCATSRDIQPQHFGDGTRLSIL.

The chain combines TRBV2 with TRBJ2-7; 9 nucleotides match TRBD1. V lost 8 bases, J lost 1 base, and 9 bases stayed unmatched. Looked up from germline, CDR1 is SNHLY and CDR2 is FYNNEI. The CDR3 is 15 amino acids. The CDR3 DNA sequence: TGTGCCAGCGGTCACAGGGGGCCGTCGTCCTACGAGCAGTACTTC. It codes for CASGHRGPSSYEQYF. The full variable domain, rest sourced from reference TRBV2 and TRBJ2-7, is EPEVTQTPSHQVTQMGQEVILRCVPISNHLYFYWYRQILGQKVEFLVSFYNNEISEKSEIFDDQFSVERPDGSNFTLKIRSTKLEDSAMYFCASGHRGPSSYEQYFGPGTRLTVT.

The genes are TRBV12-3 or TRBV12-4 and TRBJ2-7; the D gene is possibly TRBD1 (6 bases). Deletions cut 2 bases from V and 4 bases from J, with 15 bases between. This CDR3 has 15 residues. CDR3: CASSLSQTGPYEQYF. The CDR3 bases are TGTGCCAGCAGTTTAAGTCAGACAGGACCATACGAGCAGTACTTC.

The V gene is TRBV5-4, the J gene TRBJ2-6, with D perhaps TRBD1 or TRBD2 (5 bases each). CDR1 SGHNT and CDR2 YYREEE come from the germline V gene (reference sequence). This CDR3 region has 16 residues. V was clipped by 3 bases and J by 0 bases, with 10 bases between them. This CDR3 is CASSWGSSSGANVLTF. DNA for the CDR3: TGTGCCAGCAGCTGGGGGAGCAGCTCTGGGGCCAACGTCCTGACTTTC.

The V call is TRBV11-1, the J call TRBJ2-1; TRBD2 matches 11 bases. V shed 3 bases, J shed 7 bases, and the junction held 11 bases outside the gene matches. The V gene's germline CDR1 is SGHAT and CDR2 FQDESV (reference sequence). The CDR3 sequence is 17 residues long. This CDR3 reads CASSFGKVAGGRNEQFF. CDR3 DNA sequence: TGTGCCAGCAGCTTCGGAAAGGTAGCGGGAGGGCGTAATGAGCAGTTCTTC.

The V call is TRBV20-1, the J call TRBJ2-7; D perhaps matches TRBD1 (6 bases). This CDR3 region has 13 residues. Between the trimmed V and J ends, which lost 4 bases and 3 bases, there was a span of 13 bases. Germline CDR1 reads DFQATT; CDR2 reads SNEGSKA (reference sequence). The CDR3 nucleotides read TGCAGTGCTACCAGGACAGCTTACTACGAGCAGTACTTC. Translating it yields CSATRTAYYEQYF.

This clonotype was seen a few times. The gene calls are TRBV10-3 and TRBJ1-2; D perhaps matches TRBD1 (5 bases). Germline CDR1 and CDR2: ENHRY and SYGVKD. Trimming shortened V by 3 bases and J by 4 bases, and 9 bases separated the two germline ends. The CDR3 sequence is 13 residues long. CDR3: CAISERTSYGYTF. The CDR3 nucleotides are TGTGCCATCAGTGAAAGGACATCCTATGGCTACACCTTC.

This clonotype showed up just a few times. The CDR3 DNA sequence: TGCGCCAGCAGCCAAGGTCCGGCAGGTCACTACGAGCAGTACTTC. This translates into CASSQGPAGHYEQYF. The V gene is TRBV4-1, the J gene TRBJ2-7, with no clear D. The V gene lost 1 base and the J gene lost 3 bases, with 13 bases spanning the gap. Germline V CDR1 and CDR2: MGHRA, YSYEKL. The CDR3 runs 15 residues.

In its sample, this clonotype was seen many times. The chain uses TRBV10-3 and TRBJ2-3; no definite D call. Germline CDR1 is ENHRY and CDR2 is SYGVKD. The length of the CDR3 is 11 residues. With 8 bases removed from V and 6 bases from J, the gap between germline ends came to 9 bases. The CDR3 spells CAIALGDTQYF. In DNA, the CDR3 is TGTGCCATCGCTTTGGGCGATACGCAGTATTTT.

In its sample, this clonotype was seen a few times. The chain links TRBV9 to TRBJ1-3, with D maybe TRBD1 (5 bases). This CDR3 spans 15 amino acids. V lost 0 bases and J lost 5, with 12 bases in between. Germline assignment: CDR1 SGDLS and CDR2 YYNGEE. CDR3 amino acids: CASSVASEGRNTIYF. The CDR3 region has the DNA TGTGCCAGCAGCGTAGCTTCGGAGGGGAGAAACACCATATATTTT.

The chain is built from TRBV7-9 and TRBJ2-7; D tentatively fits TRBD1 or TRBD2 (6 bases each). The CDR3 contains 17 residues. V dropped 7 bases and J dropped 3 bases, with 25 bases sitting between them. Germline CDR1 and CDR2: SEHNR and FQNEAQ (reference sequence). For the CDR3, the DNA is TGTGCCAGCATCAGAGCAGGAGGGGCCACGGACAGCTACGAGCAGTACTTC. Encoded protein: CASIRAGGATDSYEQYF.

This clonotype was picked up a small number of times. The J gene is TRBJ1-5, the V gene TRBV12-3 or TRBV12-4; D unclear. Trimming stripped 6 bases from V and 4 bases from J, with 13 bases between. This CDR3 spans 14 amino acids. The CDR3 reads CASRLHLSNQPQHF. The CDR3 nucleotides are TGTGCCAGCAGGCTACACCTCTCGAATCAGCCCCAGCATTTT.

V and J are TRBV12-3 or TRBV12-4 and TRBJ1-2, with 7 bases lining up with TRBD1. V was clipped by 4 bases and J by 0 bases; unmatched bases: 11. The CDR3 is made up of 17 amino acids. The CDR3, as DNA: TGTGCCAGCAGTTCTAGGGACAGCGCAGAACCTAACTATGGCTACACCTTC. Amino acid sequence: CASSSRDSAEPNYGYTF.

This chain joins TRBV5-1 and TRBJ2-5; 8 bases are a match to TRBD1. The J call is in doubt because the DNA end fits TRBJ2-7 better. Germline V CDR1 and CDR2: SGHRS, YFSETQ. This CDR3 is built from 13 residues. The DNA for the CDR3 is TGCGCCAGCAGCGCGGGACAGGCCTACGAGCAGTACTTC. As protein: CASSAGQAYEQYF.

This clonotype was observed a handful of times. The chain joins TRBV5-1 to TRBJ1-1; 7 nucleotides agree with TRBD1. The germline V gene encodes CDR1 SGHRS and CDR2 YFSETQ. This CDR3 is 15 amino acids long. J lost 0 bases, V lost 0 bases, and 2 bases had no gene match. The CDR3 loop is CASSLDGTVNTEAFF. CDR3 DNA: TGCGCCAGCAGCTTGGACGGGACAGTGAACACTGAAGCTTTCTTT. The entire variable domain, with the rest obtained from reference TRBV5-1 and TRBJ1-1, is as follows: KAGVTQTPRYLIKTRGQQVTLSCSPISGHRSVSWYQQTPGQGLQFLFEYFSETQRNKGNFPGRFSGRQFSNSRSEMNVSTLELGDSALYLCASSLDGTVNTEAFFGQGTRLTVV.

This clonotype was seen a few times. This chain joins TRBV9 and TRBJ1-5; maybe TRBD1 (6 bases). Trimming shortened V by 3 bases and J by 3 bases, and 10 bases separated the two germline ends. CDR3 size: 14 residues. Germline values: CDR1 SGDLS, CDR2 YYNGEE. The CDR3 bases are TGTGCCAGCAGCGGAGGGGGGGTCAATCAGCCCCAGCATTTT. Translating gives CASSGGGVNQPQHF.

This rearrangement joins TRBV5-6 to TRBJ2-5, with 13 positions matching TRBD2. Germline V gene data show CDR1 as SGHDT and CDR2 as YYEEEE. V gave up 4 bases and J gave up 0 bases; unmatched junction bases: 6. The CDR3 runs to 17 residues. The DNA of the CDR3 is TGTGCCAGCAGCCCTAGGACTAGCGGGAGAAACCAAGAGACCCAGTACTTC. Translation: CASSPRTSGRNQETQYF.

This chain connects TRBV9 to TRBJ2-6; no reliable D call. The CDR3 length is 17 residues. Germline V gives CDR1 SGDLS, CDR2 YYNGEE. Between the trimmed V and J ends, which lost 0 bases and 1 base, there was a span of 11 bases. The CDR3: CASSVGGDFSGANVLTF. CDR3 DNA: TGTGCCAGCAGCGTAGGAGGCGACTTTTCTGGGGCCAACGTCCTGACTTTC.

The V and J genes are TRBV14 and TRBJ2-7; no definite D call. The CDR3 runs 12 residues. Germline assignment: CDR1 SGHDN and CDR2 FVKESK. With 5 bases removed from V and 6 bases from J, the gap between germline ends came to 11 bases. CDR3 nucleotide sequence: TGTGCCAGCAGCTCAGGCGGTCCCGAGCAGTACTTC. Its protein is CASSSGGPEQYF.

This chain connects TRBV12-3 or TRBV12-4 to TRBJ1-1; D may be TRBD1 (5 bases). V gave up 5 bases and J gave up 3 bases, with 13 bases separating them. CDR3 size: 14 residues. For the CDR3, the DNA is TGTGCCAGCAGTGCTTTGACAGACCACACTGAAGCTTTCTTT. As protein: CASSALTDHTEAFF.

V is TRBV7-2 and J is TRBJ2-7, with D possibly being TRBD2 (6 bases). Germline CDR1 is SGHTA and CDR2 is FQGNSA. The CDR3 consists of 13 residues. With 5 bases removed from V and 7 bases from J, the gap between germline ends came to 15 bases. The CDR3 is CASSVGTVGEQYF. The CDR3 DNA reads TGTGCCAGCAGCGTAGGGACTGTGGGTGAGCAGTACTTC.